This record looks at one T cell receptor (beta chain) sequence and its context. This entry comes from a study of identical twins. This CDR3 is 16 amino acids long. V lost 6 bases to trimming and J lost 11 bases; unmatched junction nucleotides: 17. Template switching (which added a universal primer site) was used, and cDNA carried unique molecular identifiers. Via MiXCR, TCRdb re-called the 5' RACE reads, giving one row per CDR3 protein. The table lists around 1.7 million distinct CDR3 sequences, about 31% of them singletons, with about 0.27% in the top ten. The material sequenced was cord blood. The TCR originated in a newborn girl in good health. The chain recombines TRBV12-3 or TRBV12-4 with TRBJ2-5, with 11 bases matching TRBD2. CDR3 coding DNA: TGTGCCAGCAGGCCAACTAGCGGGGGAACGTACAATGAGCAGTACTTC. It codes for CASRPTSGGTYNEQYF.